The 8 T cell receptor beta chains below were found in one sample sequenced in a study of T cells in Graves' hyperthyroidism and ophthalmopathy. RNA transcripts yielded amplified TCR beta CDR3 regions. HTBI primers were employed in a first-round RT-PCR of the TCR CDR3. TCRdb analysed the multiplex PCR reads with MiXCR anew, one entry per CDR3 protein. The table includes around 300,000 distinct CDR3 sequences, roughly 13% detected once. The sequenced material came from blood. Receptor source: a woman aged 40 to 50 with Graves' hyperthyroidism.

In this sample, this clonotype turned up a few times. This sequence joins TRBV7-2 and TRBJ2-7; D is unresolved. CDR1 is SGHTA, CDR2 FQGNSA, per germline. The V end lost 3 bases, the J end lost 0 bases, and 6 bases lay between the germline ends. The length of the CDR3 is 13 residues. The CDR3 reads CASSFFGSYEQYF. CDR3 in DNA: TGTGCCAGCAGCTTTTTTGGCTCCTACGAGCAGTACTTC. Full variable domain (rest looked up from reference TRBV7-2 and TRBJ2-7): GAGVSQSPSNKVTEKGKDVELRCDPISGHTALYWYRQSLGQGLEFLIYFQGNSAPDKSGLPSDRFSAERTGGSVSTLTIQRTQQEDSAVYLCASSFFGSYEQYFGPGTRLTVT.

In its sample, this clonotype was seen many times. The rearrangement joins TRBV11-3 to TRBJ1-1, with 8 bases matching TRBD1. CDR3 length: 14 amino acids. Germline V lookup: CDR1 SGHNT, CDR2 YENEEA. J gave up 0 bases and V 6 bases, and 3 bases lay outside the gene matches. Written as DNA, the CDR3 is TGTGCCAGCAGATGGGACAGGATGAACACTGAAGCTTTCTTT. It yields the protein CASRWDRMNTEAFF.

A few counts support this clonotype. J is TRBJ2-1 and V is TRBV5-4, with TRBD2 matching 8 bases. Unmatched junction bases numbered 9, after V lost 4 bases and J lost 9 bases. CDR3 length: 14 residues. Germline V gene sequence: CDR1 SGHNT, CDR2 YYREEE (reference sequence). The CDR3, as DNA: TGTGCCAGCAGCGGCGCCGGGAGGGCCGGTGAGCAGTTCTTC. Its protein is CASSGAGRAGEQFF.

This clonotype was counted at least ten times. The chain is built from TRBV11-2 and TRBJ2-5; the D gene is possibly TRBD1 (5 bases). The CDR3 covers 16 residues. V lost 1 base and J 4 bases, leaving 16 bases between the germline ends. Germline assignment: CDR1 SGHAT and CDR2 FQNNGV. CDR3 region: CASSLGSTGVAETQYF. The DNA of the CDR3 is TGTGCCAGCAGCTTAGGTAGTACAGGTGTTGCAGAGACCCAGTACTTC.

This clonotype was detected many times. The rearrangement uses TRBV6-2 or TRBV6-3 and TRBJ1-5; D gene ambiguous. The CDR3 length is 14 residues. Trimming pared 6 bases from V and 2 bases from J, leaving 11 bases between. The V gene's germline CDR1 is MNHEY and CDR2 SVGEGT. The CDR3 DNA is TGTGCCAGCAGCCAGTTTGGGGGCAATCAGCCCCAGCATTTT. Its protein is CASSQFGGNQPQHF.

In its sample, this clonotype was seen a few times. The chain is built from TRBV2 and TRBJ2-1; 8 bases align to TRBD1. Germline V CDR1 and CDR2: SNHLY, FYNNEI. This CDR3 has 15 residues. V was clipped by 2 bases and J by 6 bases; unmatched bases: 6. DNA for the CDR3: TGTGCCAGCAGTGAAAGACAGGGGAGCATCAATGAGCAGTTCTTC. Its protein product is CASSERQGSINEQFF.

This clonotype was observed many times. The chain joins TRBV7-6 to TRBJ1-4, with a weak D call TRBD1 (6 bases). The CDR3 has 17 residues. V was shortened by 1 base and J by 0 bases, with 12 bases between the two germline ends. CDR1 is SGHVS and CDR2 is FNYEAQ in the germline V gene. The CDR3 sequence: CASSLVQGIATNEKLFF. In nucleotides, the CDR3 is TGTGCCAGCAGCTTAGTCCAGGGGATAGCAACTAATGAAAAACTGTTTTTT.

The rearrangement uses TRBV20-1 and TRBJ2-7; 9 bases align to TRBD2. The V gene end was trimmed by 5 bases and the J gene end by 3 bases; junction bases not matched to a gene: 8. The CDR3 runs 14 residues. Germline V gives CDR1 DFQATT, CDR2 SNEGSKA (reference sequence). The CDR3 bases are TGCAGTGCTTCGTCGCCTAGCGGGGTCTACGAGCAGTACTTC. Its translation: CSASSPSGVYEQYF.